The 4 T cell receptor beta chains below come from one sample, sequenced in a study of blood T cell repertoires in COVID-19. Data came from immunoSEQ multiplex PCR; TCRdb stores just in-frame clones and leaves some out. This table holds about 250,000 clones, about 82% found once. Sequencing used peripheral blood. The source is a man aged 50-59 years with COVID-19, enrolled during active disease.

The V and J genes are TRBV9 and TRBJ2-1, with 12 nucleotides matching TRBD2. This CDR3 region has 17 residues. The ends lost 0 bases at V and 7 bases at J; junction bases unmatched: 8. Germline V gives CDR1 SGDLS, CDR2 YYNGEE. The CDR3 reads CASSVAPTSGGRNEQFF. The CDR3 DNA reads as TGTGCCAGCAGCGTAGCCCCAACTAGCGGGGGGCGAAATGAGCAGTTCTTC.

The V and J genes are TRBV5-5 and TRBJ2-5, with 7 bases lining up with TRBD1. CDR1 SGHKS and CDR2 YYEKEE come from the germline V gene (reference sequence). V trimming: 4 bases; J trimming: 5 bases; junction bases outside the gene matches: 11. This CDR3 has 15 residues. The CDR3 DNA follows: TGTGCCAGCAGCGGAATGACAGGGCTAGGGGAGACCCAGTACTTC. It specifies CASSGMTGLGETQYF.

This chain joins TRBV6-5 and TRBJ2-7, with D maybe TRBD2 (5 bases). V lost 5 bases to trimming and J lost 3 bases, with 11 bases between them. The CDR3 covers 13 residues. Germline V gives CDR1 MNHEY, CDR2 SVGAGI. For the CDR3, the DNA is TGTGCCAGCAGTCGAGGGAAAGGCTACGAGCAGTACTTC. Translating gives CASSRGKGYEQYF.

The V and J genes are TRBV18 and TRBJ1-4; the D gene is possibly TRBD1 (5 bases). This CDR3 has 14 residues. The germline V gene has CDR1 KGHSH and CDR2 LQKENI. Trimming stripped 6 bases from V and 9 bases from J, with 17 bases between. CDR3 in amino acids: CASSASPQVQKLFF. In nucleotides, the CDR3 is TGTGCCAGCTCTGCCTCCCCACAGGTGCAAAAACTGTTTTTT.